This TCR beta chain appears in the sequencing data of a study of response to subunit inactivated influenza vaccine. Study-level points and caveats: The authors proposed limited new T cell recruitment per seasonal influenza vaccination.

TCRdb called the RT-PCR reads again in MiXCR, with one record for every CDR3 protein. The sample includes about 520,000 distinct CDR3 sequences, roughly 7.9% of them seen just once. CDR1 is SGHDT and CDR2 is YYEEEE in the germline V gene. CDR3 length: 8 residues. As concerns this clonotype: Its antigen remains unidentified.

This sequence originates from a man aged 50 to 75 who received an inactivated influenza vaccine. The gene calls are TRBV5-6 and TRBJ2-1, with a weak D call TRBD1 (6 bases). Specimen: PBMCs from blood, collected about 24 months after vaccination. DNA for the CDR3: TGTCTCGGGACAGAGCAGTTCTTC. Protein sequence: CLGTEQFF.